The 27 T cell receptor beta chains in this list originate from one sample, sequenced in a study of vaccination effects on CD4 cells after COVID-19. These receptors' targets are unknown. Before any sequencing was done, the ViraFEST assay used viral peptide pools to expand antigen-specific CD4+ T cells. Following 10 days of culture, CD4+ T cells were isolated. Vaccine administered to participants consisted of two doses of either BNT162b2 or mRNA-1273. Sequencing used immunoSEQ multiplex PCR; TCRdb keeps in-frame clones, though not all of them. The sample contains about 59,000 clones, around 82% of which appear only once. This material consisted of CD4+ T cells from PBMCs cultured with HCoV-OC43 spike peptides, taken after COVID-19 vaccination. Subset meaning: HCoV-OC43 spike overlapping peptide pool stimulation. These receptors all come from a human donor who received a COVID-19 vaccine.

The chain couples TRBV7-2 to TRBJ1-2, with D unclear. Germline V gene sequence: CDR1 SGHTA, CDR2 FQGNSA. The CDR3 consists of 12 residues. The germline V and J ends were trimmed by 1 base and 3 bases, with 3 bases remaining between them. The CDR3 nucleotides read TGTGCCAGCAGCTTAGGACACTATGGCTACACCTTC. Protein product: CASSLGHYGYTF.

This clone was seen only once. CDR3 protein: CSVTDRYEQYV. CDR3 sequence (DNA): TGCAGCGTCACTGACAGGTACGAGCAGTACGTC. The genes are TRBV29-1 and TRBJ2-7, with D possibly TRBD1 on 6 matching bases. CDR1 is SQVTM, CDR2 ANQGSEA, per germline. This CDR3 is built from 11 residues. Trimming cost V 6 bases and J 4 bases, with 10 bases left between them.

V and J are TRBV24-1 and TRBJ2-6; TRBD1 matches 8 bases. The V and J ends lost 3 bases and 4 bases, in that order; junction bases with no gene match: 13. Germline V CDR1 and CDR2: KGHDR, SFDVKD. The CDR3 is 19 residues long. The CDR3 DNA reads TGTGCCACCAGTGATCCCCGGGACAGGCCATCGAGGGGGGCCAACGTCCTGACTTTC. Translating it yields CATSDPRDRPSRGANVLTF.

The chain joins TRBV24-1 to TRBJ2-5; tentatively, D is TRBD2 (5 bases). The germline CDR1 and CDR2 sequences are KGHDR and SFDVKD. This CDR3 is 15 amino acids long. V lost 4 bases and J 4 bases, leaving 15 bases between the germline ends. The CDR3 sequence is CATSDPRAAGETQYF. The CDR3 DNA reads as TGTGCCACCAGTGACCCGCGGGCCGCGGGAGAGACCCAGTACTTC.

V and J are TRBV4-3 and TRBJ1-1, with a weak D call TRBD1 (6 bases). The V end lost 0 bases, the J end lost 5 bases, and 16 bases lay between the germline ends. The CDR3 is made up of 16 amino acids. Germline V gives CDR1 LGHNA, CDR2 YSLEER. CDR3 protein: CASSQENPGAGTEAFF. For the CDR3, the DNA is TGCGCCAGCAGCCAAGAAAACCCGGGGGCGGGGACTGAAGCTTTCTTT.

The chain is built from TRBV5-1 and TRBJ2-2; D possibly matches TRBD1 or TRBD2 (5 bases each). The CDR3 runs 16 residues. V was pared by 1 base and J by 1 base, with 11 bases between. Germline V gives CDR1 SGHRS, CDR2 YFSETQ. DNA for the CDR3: TGCGCCAGCAGCTTGATGGGGGTAGGGAACACCGGGGAGCTGTTTTTT. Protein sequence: CASSLMGVGNTGELFF.

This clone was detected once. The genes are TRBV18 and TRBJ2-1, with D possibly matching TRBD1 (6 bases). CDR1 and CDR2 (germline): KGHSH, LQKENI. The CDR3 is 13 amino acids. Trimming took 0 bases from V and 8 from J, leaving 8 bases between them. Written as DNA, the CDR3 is TGTGCCAGCTCACCACCGACAGGCCATGAGCAGTTCTTC. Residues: CASSPPTGHEQFF.

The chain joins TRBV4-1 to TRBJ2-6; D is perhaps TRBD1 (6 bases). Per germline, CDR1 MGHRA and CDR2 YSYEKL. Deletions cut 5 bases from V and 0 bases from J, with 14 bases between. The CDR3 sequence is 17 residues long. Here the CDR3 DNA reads TGCGCCAGCAGCGATGGACAGCTCCTCTCTGGGGCCAACGTCCTGACTTTC. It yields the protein CASSDGQLLSGANVLTF.

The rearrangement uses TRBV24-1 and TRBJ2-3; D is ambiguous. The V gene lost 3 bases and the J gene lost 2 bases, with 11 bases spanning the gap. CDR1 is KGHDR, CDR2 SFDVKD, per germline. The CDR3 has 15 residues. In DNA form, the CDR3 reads TGTGCCACCAGTGATCCGGCCGGGTCCACAGATACGCAGTATTTT. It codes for CATSDPAGSTDTQYF.

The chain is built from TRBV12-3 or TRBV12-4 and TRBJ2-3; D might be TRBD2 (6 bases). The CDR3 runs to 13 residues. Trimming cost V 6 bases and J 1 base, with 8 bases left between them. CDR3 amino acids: CASSGGRTDTQYF. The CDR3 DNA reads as TGTGCCAGCAGCGGGGGACGCACAGATACGCAGTATTTT.

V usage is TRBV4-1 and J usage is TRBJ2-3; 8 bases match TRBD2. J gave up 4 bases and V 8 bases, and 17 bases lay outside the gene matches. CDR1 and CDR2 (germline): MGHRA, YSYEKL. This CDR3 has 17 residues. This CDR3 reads CASPERGGPRFADTQYF. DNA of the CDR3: TGCGCCAGCCCTGAACGCGGGGGGCCTAGATTCGCAGATACGCAGTATTTT.

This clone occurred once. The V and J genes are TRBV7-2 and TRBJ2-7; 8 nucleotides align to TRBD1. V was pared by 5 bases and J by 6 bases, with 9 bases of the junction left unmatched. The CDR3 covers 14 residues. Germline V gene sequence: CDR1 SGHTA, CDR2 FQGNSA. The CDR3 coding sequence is TGTGCCAGCAGCCCCCGGACAGGGATGGGCGAGCAGTACGTC. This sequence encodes CASSPRTGMGEQYV.

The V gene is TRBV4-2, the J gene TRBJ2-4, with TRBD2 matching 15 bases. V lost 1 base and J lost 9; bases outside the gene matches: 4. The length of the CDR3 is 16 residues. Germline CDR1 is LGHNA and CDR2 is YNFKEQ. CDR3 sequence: CASSQGTSGGGSIQYF. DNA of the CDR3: TGTGCCAGCAGCCAAGGGACTAGCGGGGGGGGTAGCATTCAGTACTTC.

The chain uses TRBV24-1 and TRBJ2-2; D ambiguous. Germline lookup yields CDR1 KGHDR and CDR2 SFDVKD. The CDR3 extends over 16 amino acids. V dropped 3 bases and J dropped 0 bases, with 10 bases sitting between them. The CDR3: CATSDPGPPNTGELFF. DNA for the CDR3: TGTGCCACCAGTGATCCCGGGCCTCCGAACACCGGGGAGCTGTTTTTT.

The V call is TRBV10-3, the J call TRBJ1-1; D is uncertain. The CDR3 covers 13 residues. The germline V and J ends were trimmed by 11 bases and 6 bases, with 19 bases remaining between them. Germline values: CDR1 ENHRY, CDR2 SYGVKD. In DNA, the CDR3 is TGTGCCTCCCACCCCGGACTGGGGTCTGAAGCTTTCTTT. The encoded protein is CASHPGLGSEAFF.

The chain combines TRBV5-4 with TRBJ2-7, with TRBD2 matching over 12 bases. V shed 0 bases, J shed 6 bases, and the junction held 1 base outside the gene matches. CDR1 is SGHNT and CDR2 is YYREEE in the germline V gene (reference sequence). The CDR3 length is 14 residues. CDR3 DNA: TGTGCCAGCAGCTTGGGACTAGCGGGGGCCGAGCAGTACGTC. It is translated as CASSLGLAGAEQYV.

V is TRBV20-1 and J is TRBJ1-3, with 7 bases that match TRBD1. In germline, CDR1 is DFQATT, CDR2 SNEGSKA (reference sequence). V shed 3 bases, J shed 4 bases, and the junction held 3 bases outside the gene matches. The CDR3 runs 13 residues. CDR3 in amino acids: CSASGTAGNTIYF. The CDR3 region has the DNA TGCAGTGCTAGTGGGACAGCCGGAAACACCATATATTTT.

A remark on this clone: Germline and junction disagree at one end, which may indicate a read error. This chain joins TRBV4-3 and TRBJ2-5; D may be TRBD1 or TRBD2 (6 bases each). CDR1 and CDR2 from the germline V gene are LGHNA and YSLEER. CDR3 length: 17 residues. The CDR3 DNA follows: TGCGCCAGCAGCCAATTTCTTTTGTCGGGGGCCCAAGAGGCCCAGTACTTC. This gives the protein CASSQFLLSGAQEAQYF.

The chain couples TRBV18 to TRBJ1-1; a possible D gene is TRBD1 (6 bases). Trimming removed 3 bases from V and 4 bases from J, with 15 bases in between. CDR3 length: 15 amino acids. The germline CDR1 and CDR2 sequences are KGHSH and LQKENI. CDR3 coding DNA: TGTGCCAGCTCACCCCCCGGGGGCGGACGCACTGAAGCTTTCTTT. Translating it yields CASSPPGGGRTEAFF.

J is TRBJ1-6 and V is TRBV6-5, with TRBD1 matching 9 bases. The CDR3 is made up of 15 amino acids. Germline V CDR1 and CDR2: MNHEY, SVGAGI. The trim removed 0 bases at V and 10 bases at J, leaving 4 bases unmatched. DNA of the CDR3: TGTGCCAGCAGTTACTCGGACAGGGGAGTGTCACCCCTCCACTTT. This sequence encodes CASSYSDRGVSPLHF.

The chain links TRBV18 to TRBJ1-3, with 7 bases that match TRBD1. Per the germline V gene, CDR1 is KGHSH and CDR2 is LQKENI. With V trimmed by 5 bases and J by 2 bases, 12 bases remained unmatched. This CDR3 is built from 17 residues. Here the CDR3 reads CASSELQGTGPGNTIYF. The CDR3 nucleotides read TGTGCCAGCTCAGAACTACAGGGGACTGGACCTGGAAACACCATATATTTT. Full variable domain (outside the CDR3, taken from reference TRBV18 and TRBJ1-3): NAGVMQNPRHLVRRRGQEARLRCSPMKGHSHVYWYRQLPEEGLKFMVYLQKENIIDESGMPKERFSAEFPKEGPSILRIQQVVRGDSAAYFCASSELQGTGPGNTIYFGEGSWLTVV.

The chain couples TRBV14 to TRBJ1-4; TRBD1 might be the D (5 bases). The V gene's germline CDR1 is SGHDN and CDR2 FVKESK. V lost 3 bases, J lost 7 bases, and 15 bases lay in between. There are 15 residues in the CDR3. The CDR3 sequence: CASSQPGGWREKLFF. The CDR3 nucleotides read TGTGCCAGCAGCCAGCCCGGGGGATGGCGTGAAAAACTGTTTTTT.

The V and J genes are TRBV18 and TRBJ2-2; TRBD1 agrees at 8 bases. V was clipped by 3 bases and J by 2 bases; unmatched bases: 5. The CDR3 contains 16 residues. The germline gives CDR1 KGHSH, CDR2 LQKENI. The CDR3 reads CASSPRQGPNTGELFF. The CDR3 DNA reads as TGTGCCAGCTCACCCAGACAGGGGCCTAACACCGGGGAGCTGTTTTTT.

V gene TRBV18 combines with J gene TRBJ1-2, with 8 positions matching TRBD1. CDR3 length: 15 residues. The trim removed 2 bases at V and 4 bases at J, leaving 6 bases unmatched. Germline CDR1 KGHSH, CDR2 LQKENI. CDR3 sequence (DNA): TGTGCCAGCTCACCATCCGCCGGGACAGGCTATGGCTACACCTTC. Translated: CASSPSAGTGYGYTF.

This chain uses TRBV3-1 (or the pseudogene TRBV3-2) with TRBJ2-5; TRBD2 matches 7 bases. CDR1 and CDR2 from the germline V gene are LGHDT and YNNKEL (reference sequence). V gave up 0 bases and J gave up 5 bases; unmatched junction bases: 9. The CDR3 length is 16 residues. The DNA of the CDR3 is TGTGCCAGCAGCCAAGATGGGAGGGGCCCGGGGGAGACCCAGTACTTC. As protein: CASSQDGRGPGETQYF.

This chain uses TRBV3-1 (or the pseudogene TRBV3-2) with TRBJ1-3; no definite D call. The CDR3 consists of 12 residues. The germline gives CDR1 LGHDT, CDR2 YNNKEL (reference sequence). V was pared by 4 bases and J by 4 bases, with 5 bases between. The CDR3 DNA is TGTGCCAGCAGCCGATCCGGAAACACCATATATTTT. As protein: CASSRSGNTIYF.

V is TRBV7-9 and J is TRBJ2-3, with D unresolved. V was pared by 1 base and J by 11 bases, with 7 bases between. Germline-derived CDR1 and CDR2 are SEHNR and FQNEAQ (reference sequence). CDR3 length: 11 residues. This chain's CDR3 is CASSLGSGQYF. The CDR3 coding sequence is TGTGCCAGCAGCTTAGGGTCCGGGCAGTATTTT.